This TCR beta chain came from a study of Ad26.COV2.S vaccination and SARS-CoV-2 variants. Study-wide results and limits: Reported findings describe substantial breadth in spike-specific CD8+ and CD4+ T cell responses following vaccination. People given the vaccine had a wider spike-specific TCR breadth than placebo recipients did. Measures of TCR breadth and depth may have fallen short of total T cell responses. Researchers reported similar non-spike TCR breadth in vaccine and placebo recipients.

The CDR3 consists of 15 residues. Germline V gene lookup returns CDR1 SGDLS and CDR2 YYNGEE. The V end lost 4 bases, the J end lost 3 bases, and 17 bases lay between the germline ends. Concerning this clone itself: Its specificity is not known.

Sequenced by immunoSEQ multiplex PCR; TCRdb stores in-frame clones only, minus some. The sample has about 180,000 clones, around nine tenths seen once. The chain has TRBV9 and TRBJ2-7, with D perhaps matching TRBD1 (6 bases). The sequences come from peripheral blood, collected after recovery from COVID-19. The receptor comes from a human donor who had recovered from COVID-19. CDR3 nucleotides: TGTGCCAGCAGCCGAGAGGGGGATTTAAGCTACGAGCAGTACTTC. Its translation is CASSREGDLSYEQYF.